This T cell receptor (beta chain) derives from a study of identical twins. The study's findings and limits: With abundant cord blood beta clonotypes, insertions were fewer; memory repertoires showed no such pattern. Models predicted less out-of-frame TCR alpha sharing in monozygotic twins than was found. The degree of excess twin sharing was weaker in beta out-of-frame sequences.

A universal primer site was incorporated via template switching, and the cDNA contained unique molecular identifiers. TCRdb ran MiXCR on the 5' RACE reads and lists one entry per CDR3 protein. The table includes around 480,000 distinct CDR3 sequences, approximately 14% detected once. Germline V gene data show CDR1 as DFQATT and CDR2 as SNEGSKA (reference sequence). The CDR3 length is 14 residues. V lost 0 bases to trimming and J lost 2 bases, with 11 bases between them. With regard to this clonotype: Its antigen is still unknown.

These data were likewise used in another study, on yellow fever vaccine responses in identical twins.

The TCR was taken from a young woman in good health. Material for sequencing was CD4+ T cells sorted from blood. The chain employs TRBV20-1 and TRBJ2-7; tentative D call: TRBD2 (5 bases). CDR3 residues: CSARDQRATYEQYF. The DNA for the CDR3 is TGCAGTGCTAGAGATCAGAGGGCAACCTACGAGCAGTACTTC.